A single sample is the source of the 26 T cell receptor beta chains below, sequenced in a study of Graves' ophthalmopathy and Graves' hyperthyroidism. Amplification of TCR beta CDR3 regions used RNA transcripts. HTBI primers were employed in first-round RT-PCR, then a second-round multiplex PCR followed. TCRdb re-derived calls from the multiplex PCR reads in MiXCR, one entry per CDR3 protein. The sample carries around 660,000 distinct CDR3 sequences, about 38% recorded once. Sequences were obtained from peripheral blood. The receptors stem from an adult man with Graves' ophthalmopathy.

The table lists this clonotype with many counts. The genes are TRBV2 and TRBJ1-2; TRBD1 matches at 7 bases. Germline values: CDR1 SNHLY, CDR2 FYNNEI. Trimming took 5 bases from V and 4 from J; bases not matched to a gene: 10. There are 15 residues in the CDR3. The CDR3 sequence is CASSLPGTAIYGYTF. The CDR3 DNA is TGTGCCAGCAGTCTCCCCGGGACAGCGATCTATGGCTACACCTTC.

As for this clonotype: This could be a read error, since a much larger clone is one nucleotide away. This rearrangement joins TRBV11-2 to TRBJ2-7; TRBD1 matches at 9 bases. The CDR3 has 16 residues. The V segment lost 3 bases and the J segment 2 bases; nucleotides outside the gene matches: 8. CDR1 SGHAT and CDR2 FQNNGV come from the germline V gene. CDR3 sequence: CASSLEAGTGTYEQYF. The CDR3, as DNA: TGTGCCAGCAGCTTGGAAGCCGGGACAGGGACCTACGAGCAGTACTTC.

The rearrangement uses TRBV15 and TRBJ2-2, with 9 bases identical to TRBD1. Germline V CDR1 and CDR2: LNHNV, YYDKDF (reference sequence). CDR3 size: 16 residues. Trimming took 3 bases from V and 3 from J; bases not matched to a gene: 5. The CDR3, as DNA: TGTGCCACCAGCAGCTTGGACAGGGGAGACACCGGGGAGCTGTTTTTT. It encodes CATSSLDRGDTGELFF.

This clonotype has ten or more counts. V gene TRBV15 combines with J gene TRBJ1-1; a possible D gene is TRBD1 (6 bases). Germline V gene sequence: CDR1 LNHNV, CDR2 YYDKDF (reference sequence). V was shortened by 5 bases and J by 1 base, with 8 bases between the two germline ends. This CDR3 comprises 13 residues. The CDR3 nucleotides read TGTGCCACCAGCTTGACAGGGAACACTGAAGCTTTCTTT. Translation gives CATSLTGNTEAFF.

This clonotype has just a few counts. The chain has TRBV7-2 and TRBJ2-3; D possibly matches TRBD1 or TRBD2 (5 bases each). The CDR3 covers 14 residues. Trimming pared 3 bases from V and 3 bases from J, leaving 10 bases between. Per germline, CDR1 SGHTA and CDR2 FQGNSA. DNA for the CDR3: TGTGCCAGCAGCTTGGGGCTAGCAACAGATACGCAGTATTTT. This encodes CASSLGLATDTQYF.

The chain links TRBV6-5 to TRBJ2-2; TRBD2 might be the D (6 bases). CDR1 and CDR2 (germline): MNHEY, SVGAGI. The CDR3 is made up of 16 amino acids. V lost 3 bases and J lost 4, with 15 bases in between. The CDR3 DNA sequence: TGTGCCAGCAGTTATCGCGGGGTCTACTCCACCGGGGAGCTGTTTTTT. Residues: CASSYRGVYSTGELFF.

This clonotype was detected only a few times. The chain uses TRBV7-8 and TRBJ2-3, with 8 bases matching TRBD2. This CDR3 has 14 amino acids. Per germline, CDR1 SGHVS and CDR2 FQNEAQ. The V segment lost 7 bases and the J segment 2 bases; nucleotides outside the gene matches: 5. The CDR3 spells CASTQRETTDTQYF. The CDR3 bases are TGTGCCAGCACCCAGCGGGAGACCACAGATACGCAGTATTTT.

V and J are TRBV24-1 and TRBJ2-5; D tentatively fits TRBD1 or TRBD2 (5 bases each). CDR3 length equals 14 residues. Trimming took 7 bases from V and 0 from J, leaving 11 bases between them. CDR1 is KGHDR, CDR2 SFDVKD, per germline. CDR3 DNA sequence: TGTGCCACCAGGGGGGATTGGTACCAAGAGACCCAGTACTTC. Protein: CATRGDWYQETQYF.

Ten or more counts support this clonotype. The chain links TRBV12-3 or TRBV12-4 to TRBJ2-5, with D possibly being TRBD1 or TRBD2 (5 bases each). The CDR3 length is 14 residues. Trimming removed 1 base at V and 7 bases at J, with 13 bases between. In DNA form, the CDR3 reads TGTGCCAGCAGTTTAGACAAAGTGAGGGGGACCCAGTACTTC. As protein: CASSLDKVRGTQYF.

The sample holds a few counts of this clonotype. In nucleotides, the CDR3 is TGTGCCAGCAGTGGCCCAGGAGGGACAGATACGCAGTATTTT. It specifies CASSGPGGTDTQYF. This chain uses TRBV2 with TRBJ2-3; maybe TRBD2 (6 bases). The germline V and J ends were trimmed by 4 bases and 3 bases, with 11 bases remaining between them. The CDR3 totals 14 residues. Germline V gene lookup returns CDR1 SNHLY and CDR2 FYNNEI.

The gene calls are TRBV15 and TRBJ1-2; 7 bases match TRBD1. The CDR3 length is 13 residues. CDR1 and CDR2 (germline): LNHNV, YYDKDF (reference sequence). Unmatched junction bases numbered 12, after V lost 5 bases and J lost 12 bases. CDR3 DNA: TGTGCCACCAGCGATACAGGGGCCTCTGGAAACACCTTC. Its protein is CATSDTGASGNTF.

This clonotype was recorded once. This may stem from a read error, because a much larger clone lies one nucleotide away. J is TRBJ2-7 and V is TRBV2, with no clear D. This CDR3 spans 13 amino acids. Trimming removed 3 bases at V and 8 bases at J, with 14 bases between. Germline V gene data show CDR1 as SNHLY and CDR2 as FYNNEI. The CDR3 coding sequence is TGTGCCAGCAGTGAGGACCCTCCAGTTCAGCAGTACTTC. Its translation is CASSEDPPVQQYF. The complete variable domain, with remaining parts taken from reference TRBV2 and TRBJ2-7, reads EPEVTQTPSHQVTQMGQEVILRCVPISNHLYFYWYRQILGQKVEFLVSFYNNEISEKSEIFDDQFSVERPDGSNFTLKIRSTKLEDSAMYFCASSEDPPVQQYFGPGTRLTVT.

The J gene is TRBJ1-4, the V gene TRBV15; D unclear. CDR3 size: 14 residues. Germline V lookup: CDR1 LNHNV, CDR2 YYDKDF (reference sequence). V was trimmed by 3 bases and J by 7 bases, leaving 12 bases between them. CDR3 DNA sequence: TGTGCCACCAGCAGTTTTGGGTTTGGTGAAAAACTGTTTTTT. Encoded protein: CATSSFGFGEKLFF.

This clonotype was recorded many times. The CDR3 DNA sequence: TGCAGCGTCCGCACTCCGGGACAGGCATCAACTTTCTATGGCTACACCTTC. Its protein product is CSVRTPGQASTFYGYTF. The rearrangement joins TRBV29-1 to TRBJ1-2; 8 bases are a match to TRBD1. Trimming cost V 6 bases and J 4 bases; bases outside gene matches: 19. Germline CDR1 reads SQVTM; CDR2 reads ANQGSEA. The CDR3 is 17 amino acids. The full variable domain, with the rest looked up from reference TRBV29-1 and TRBJ1-2, is SAVISQKPSRDICQRGTSLTIQCQVDSQVTMMFWYRQQPGQSLTLIATANQGSEATYESGFVIDKFPISRPNLTFSTLTVSNMSPEDSSIYLCSVRTPGQASTFYGYTFGSGTRLTVV.

As to this clonotype: The junction departs from the called germline gene at one end, perhaps through a read error. The chain is built from TRBV7-9 and TRBJ2-2; TRBD2 agrees at 9 bases. Germline CDR1 reads SEHNR; CDR2 reads FQNEAQ (reference sequence). This CDR3 contains 15 residues. The CDR3 reads CASSQATSGPGELFF. CDR3 DNA sequence: TGCGCCAGCAGCCAAGCGACTAGCGGCCCCGGGGAGCTGTTTTTT.

This clonotype was picked up one time. The gene calls are TRBV2 and TRBJ1-5; the match to TRBD1 covers 8 bases. The germline V gene has CDR1 SNHLY and CDR2 FYNNEI. This CDR3 spans 14 amino acids. The V segment lost 7 bases and the J segment 4 bases; nucleotides outside the gene matches: 6. The CDR3: CASTRQGLNQPQHF. The CDR3 bases are TGTGCCAGCACACGACAGGGGTTAAATCAGCCCCAGCATTTT. Complete variable domain (other parts from reference TRBV2 and TRBJ1-5): EPEVTQTPSHQVTQMGQEVILRCVPISNHLYFYWYRQILGQKVEFLVSFYNNEISEKSEIFDDQFSVERPDGSNFTLKIRSTKLEDSAMYFCASTRQGLNQPQHFGDGTRLSIL.

At least ten counts were recorded for this clonotype. This chain uses TRBV7-9 with TRBJ2-7; weak D call: TRBD2 (6 bases). Germline V gene data show CDR1 as SEHNR and CDR2 as FQNEAQ (reference sequence). The length of the CDR3 is 13 residues. V lost 1 base to trimming and J lost 7 bases, with 11 bases between them. For the CDR3, the DNA is TGTGCCAGCAGCTTAGTGGGGGGTTGGGAGCAGTACTTC. Translating it yields CASSLVGGWEQYF.

As regards this clonotype: Relative to the germline gene, one junction end is altered; a read error may explain this. The chain links TRBV2 to TRBJ2-7; 7 bases match TRBD2. This CDR3 comprises 13 residues. The germline V gene has CDR1 SNHLY and CDR2 FYNNEI. For the CDR3, the DNA is TGTGCCAGCAGTGTCCCGGGACTACGGGAGCAGTGCTTC. It encodes CASSVPGLREQCF.

V gene TRBV4-1 combines with J gene TRBJ1-5, with 8 positions matching TRBD1. The CDR3 runs 15 residues. CDR1 and CDR2 (germline): MGHRA, YSYEKL. Losses at the gene ends were 0 bases for V and 7 bases for J; bases not matched to a gene: 5. CDR3 nucleotide sequence: TGCGCCAGCAGCCAAGAGTCGGCAGGGGGCCAGCCCCAGCATTTT. This sequence encodes CASSQESAGGQPQHF.

The chain joins TRBV6-5 to TRBJ1-2; D is unresolved. Trimming shortened V by 2 bases and J by 4 bases, and 8 bases separated the two germline ends. CDR3 length: 13 amino acids. CDR1 is MNHEY, CDR2 SVGAGI, per germline. DNA for the CDR3: TGTGCCAGCAGTTACGGGGAAGGCTATGGCTACACCTTC. This encodes CASSYGEGYGYTF.

In the case of this clonotype: Lacking the conserved final phenylalanine or tryptophan, this CDR3 likely reflects a read error. This chain joins TRBV25-1 and TRBJ1-1; TRBD1 might be the D (5 bases). Per germline, CDR1 MGHDK and CDR2 SYGVNS. The CDR3 runs to 13 residues. The V end lost 8 bases, the J end lost 0 bases, and 10 bases lay between the germline ends. CDR3 DNA: TGTGCCAGCTCCCCGGGGGTGAACACTGAAGCTTTCCTT. Translation gives CASSPGVNTEAFL.

The rearrangement uses TRBV24-1 and TRBJ2-5; D is ambiguous. Per germline, CDR1 KGHDR and CDR2 SFDVKD. The CDR3 totals 15 residues. The V end was cut by 11 bases, the J end by 1 base, with 19 bases between. CDR3 sequence: CASSPLGRPQETQYF. CDR3 in DNA: TGTGCCAGCTCACCACTTGGTCGCCCCCAAGAGACCCAGTACTTC.

This chain links TRBV4-1 with TRBJ1-5; maybe TRBD1 (6 bases). Germline values: CDR1 MGHRA, CDR2 YSYEKL. CDR3 length: 17 amino acids. Trimming left V 2 bases short and J 6 bases short, with 20 bases between. The CDR3 sequence is CASSQIFVTGTLQPQHF. The CDR3 DNA sequence: TGCGCCAGCAGCCAAATCTTCGTCACAGGGACCCTTCAGCCCCAGCATTTT.

CDR3 DNA sequence: TGTGCCACCAGCAGACGCCGGGACAGGAGGGAGCAGTACTTC. It yields the protein CATSRRRDRREQYF. This chain joins TRBV15 and TRBJ2-7; 8 bases match TRBD1. CDR3 length equals 14 residues. In germline, CDR1 is LNHNV, CDR2 YYDKDF (reference sequence). The V and J ends lost 2 bases and 7 bases, in that order; junction bases with no gene match: 7.

The chain combines TRBV7-2 with TRBJ1-5, with a possible D match to TRBD1 (5 bases). The CDR3 covers 15 residues. V dropped 1 base and J dropped 7 bases, with 14 bases sitting between them. In germline, CDR1 is SGHTA, CDR2 FQGNSA. The CDR3 coding sequence is TGTGCCAGCAGCTTAGGCAGGGCCTCCGAGCAGCCCCAGCATTTT. Encoded protein: CASSLGRASEQPQHF. The entire variable domain, with the rest obtained from reference TRBV7-2 and TRBJ1-5, is as follows: GAGVSQSPSNKVTEKGKDVELRCDPISGHTALYWYRQSLGQGLEFLIYFQGNSAPDKSGLPSDRFSAERTGGSVSTLTIQRTQQEDSAVYLCASSLGRASEQPQHFGDGTRLSIL.

The chain has TRBV4-1 and TRBJ2-7, with D unclear. The CDR3 is made up of 13 amino acids. Deletions cut 3 bases from V and 6 bases from J, with 12 bases between. Germline CDR1 is MGHRA and CDR2 is YSYEKL. CDR3 in amino acids: CASSHHKDGEQYF. In DNA form, the CDR3 reads TGCGCCAGCAGCCACCACAAGGACGGCGAGCAGTACTTC.